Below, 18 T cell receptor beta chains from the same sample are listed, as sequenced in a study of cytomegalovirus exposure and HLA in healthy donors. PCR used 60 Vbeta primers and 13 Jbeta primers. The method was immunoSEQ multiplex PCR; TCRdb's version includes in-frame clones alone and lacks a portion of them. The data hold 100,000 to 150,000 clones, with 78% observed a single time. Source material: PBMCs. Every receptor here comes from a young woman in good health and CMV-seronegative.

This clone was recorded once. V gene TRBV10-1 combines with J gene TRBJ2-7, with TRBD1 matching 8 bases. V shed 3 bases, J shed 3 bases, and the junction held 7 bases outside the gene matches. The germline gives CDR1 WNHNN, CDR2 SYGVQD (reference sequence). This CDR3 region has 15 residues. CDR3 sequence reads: CASSEAGTGIYEQYF. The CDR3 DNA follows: TGCGCCAGCAGTGAAGCCGGGACAGGTATCTACGAGCAGTACTTC.

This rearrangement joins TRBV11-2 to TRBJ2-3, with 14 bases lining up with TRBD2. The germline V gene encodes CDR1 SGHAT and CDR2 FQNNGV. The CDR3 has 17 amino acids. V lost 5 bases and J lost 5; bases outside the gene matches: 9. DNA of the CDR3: TGTGCCAGCAGCCCACGACTAGCGGGAGGGACGGGAGATACGCAGTATTTT. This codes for CASSPRLAGGTGDTQYF.

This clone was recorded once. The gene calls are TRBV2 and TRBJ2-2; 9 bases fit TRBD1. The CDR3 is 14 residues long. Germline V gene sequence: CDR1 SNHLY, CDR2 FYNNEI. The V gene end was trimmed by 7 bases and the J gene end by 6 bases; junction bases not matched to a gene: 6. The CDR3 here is CASNLGQGSGELFF. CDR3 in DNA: TGTGCCAGCAACCTCGGACAGGGGTCCGGGGAGCTGTTTTTT.

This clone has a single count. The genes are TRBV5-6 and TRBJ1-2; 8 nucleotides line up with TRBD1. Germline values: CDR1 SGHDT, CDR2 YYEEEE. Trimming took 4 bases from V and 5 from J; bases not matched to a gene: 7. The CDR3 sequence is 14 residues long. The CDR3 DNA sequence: TGTGCCAGCAGCCCGGGGACAGGTGTTTATGGCTACACCTTC. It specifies CASSPGTGVYGYTF.

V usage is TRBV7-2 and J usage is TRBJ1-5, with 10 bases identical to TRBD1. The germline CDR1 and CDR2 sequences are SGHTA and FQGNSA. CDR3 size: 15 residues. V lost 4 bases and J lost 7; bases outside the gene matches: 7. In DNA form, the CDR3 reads TGTGCCAGCAGCTCCACCGGGACAGGGGACCAGCCCCAGCATTTT. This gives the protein CASSSTGTGDQPQHF.

CDR3 amino acids: CASSQDILSYGYTF. DNA of the CDR3: TGTGCCAGCAGCCAGGATATACTGTCGTATGGCTACACCTTC. The rearrangement joins TRBV5-8 to TRBJ1-2; no clear D gene. Germline CDR1 and CDR2: SGHTS and YDEGEE. The CDR3 consists of 14 residues. V lost 4 bases and J 5 bases, leaving 15 bases between the germline ends.

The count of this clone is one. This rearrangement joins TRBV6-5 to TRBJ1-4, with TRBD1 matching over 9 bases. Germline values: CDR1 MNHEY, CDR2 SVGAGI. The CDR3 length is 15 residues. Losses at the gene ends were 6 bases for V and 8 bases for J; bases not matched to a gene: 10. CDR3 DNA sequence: TGTGCCAGCAGAACAAGTACAGGGGGCGGCGAAAAACTGTTTTTT. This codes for CASRTSTGGGEKLFF.

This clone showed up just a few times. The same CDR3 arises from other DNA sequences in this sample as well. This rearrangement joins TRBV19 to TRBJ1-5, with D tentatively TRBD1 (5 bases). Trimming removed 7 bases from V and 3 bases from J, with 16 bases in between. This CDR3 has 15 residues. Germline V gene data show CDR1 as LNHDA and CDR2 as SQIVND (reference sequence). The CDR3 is CASKKSGWPNQPQHF. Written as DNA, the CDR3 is TGTGCCAGTAAGAAGTCAGGGTGGCCCAATCAGCCCCAGCATTTT. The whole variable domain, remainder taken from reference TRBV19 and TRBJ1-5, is DGGITQSPKYLFRKEGQNVTLSCEQNLNHDAMYWYRQDPGQGLRLIYYSQIVNDFQKGDIAEGYSVSREKKESFPLTVTSAQKNPTAFYLCASKKSGWPNQPQHFGDGTRLSIL.

The CDR3 reads CASSIDLQTGVGNTIYF. In DNA, the CDR3 is TGTGCCAGTAGTATAGACCTACAGACGGGAGTTGGAAACACCATATATTTT. The chain recombines TRBV19 with TRBJ1-3; D gene ambiguous. This CDR3 contains 17 residues. Trimming removed 0 bases from V and 3 bases from J, with 15 bases in between. Germline CDR1 LNHDA, CDR2 SQIVND (reference sequence).

The CDR3 region is CASRETGTYGYTF. Here the CDR3 DNA reads TGTGCCAGCAGAGAGACAGGGACATATGGCTACACCTTC. The V call is TRBV5-4, the J call TRBJ1-2, with 7 bases lining up with TRBD1. With V trimmed by 5 bases and J by 5 bases, 6 bases remained unmatched. The CDR3 is 13 residues long. The germline V gene has CDR1 SGHNT and CDR2 YYREEE (reference sequence).

The CDR3 spells CASSEEGKATNEKLFF. The CDR3 DNA sequence: TGTGCCAGCAGTGAAGAGGGGAAGGCAACTAATGAAAAACTGTTTTTT. The chain joins TRBV6-1 to TRBJ1-4, with D perhaps matching TRBD1 (5 bases). Germline CDR1 is MNHNS and CDR2 is SASEGT. This CDR3 has 16 amino acids. Trimming left V 1 base short and J 0 bases short, with 9 bases between.

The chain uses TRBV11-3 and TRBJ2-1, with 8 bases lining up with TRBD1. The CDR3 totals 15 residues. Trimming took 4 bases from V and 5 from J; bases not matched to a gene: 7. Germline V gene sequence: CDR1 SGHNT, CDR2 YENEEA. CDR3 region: CASSWGQAVDNEQFF. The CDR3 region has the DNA TGTGCCAGCAGCTGGGGACAGGCAGTTGACAATGAGCAGTTCTTC. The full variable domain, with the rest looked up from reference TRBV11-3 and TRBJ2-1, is EAGVVQSPRYKIIEKKQPVAFWCNPISGHNTLYWYLQNLGQGPELLIRYENEEAVDDSQLPKDRFSAERLKGVDSTLKIQPAELGDSAVYLCASSWGQAVDNEQFFGPGTRLTVL.

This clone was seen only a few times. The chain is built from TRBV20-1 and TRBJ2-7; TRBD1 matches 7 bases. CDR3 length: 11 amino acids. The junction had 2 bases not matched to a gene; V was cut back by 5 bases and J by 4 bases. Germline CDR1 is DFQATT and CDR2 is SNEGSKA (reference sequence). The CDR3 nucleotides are TGCAGTGCTTCACAGGGGTACGAGCAGTACTTC. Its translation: CSASQGYEQYF.

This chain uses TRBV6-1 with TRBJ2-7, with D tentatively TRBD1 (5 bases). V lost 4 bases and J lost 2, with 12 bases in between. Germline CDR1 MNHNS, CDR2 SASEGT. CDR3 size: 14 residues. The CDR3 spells CASSVLDRTYEQYF. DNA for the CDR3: TGTGCCAGCAGTGTCCTCGACAGAACCTACGAGCAGTACTTC.

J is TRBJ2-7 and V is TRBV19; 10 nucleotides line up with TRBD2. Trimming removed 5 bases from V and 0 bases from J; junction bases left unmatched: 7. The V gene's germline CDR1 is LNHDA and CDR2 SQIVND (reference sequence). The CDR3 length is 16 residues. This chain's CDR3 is CASSFGLAEGSYEQYF. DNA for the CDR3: TGTGCCAGTAGTTTCGGACTAGCGGAGGGCTCCTACGAGCAGTACTTC.

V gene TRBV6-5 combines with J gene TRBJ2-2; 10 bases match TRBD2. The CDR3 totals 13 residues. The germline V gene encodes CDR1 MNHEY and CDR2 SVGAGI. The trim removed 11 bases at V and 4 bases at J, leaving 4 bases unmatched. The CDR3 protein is CAVRTSGTGELFF. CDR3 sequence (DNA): TGTGCCGTAAGGACTAGCGGCACCGGGGAGCTGTTTTTT.

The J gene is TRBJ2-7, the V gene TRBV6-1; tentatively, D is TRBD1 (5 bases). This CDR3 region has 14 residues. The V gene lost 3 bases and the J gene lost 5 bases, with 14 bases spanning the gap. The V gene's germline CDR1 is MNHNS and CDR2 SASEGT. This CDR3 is CASSDEAGFDEQYF. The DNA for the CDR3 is TGTGCCAGCAGTGATGAGGCAGGGTTCGACGAGCAGTACTTC.

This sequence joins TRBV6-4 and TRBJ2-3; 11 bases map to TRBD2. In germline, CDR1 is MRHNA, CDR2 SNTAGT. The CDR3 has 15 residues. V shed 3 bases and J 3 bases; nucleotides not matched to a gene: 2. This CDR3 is CASSETSGTTDTQYF. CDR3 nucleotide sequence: TGTGCCAGCAGTGAGACTAGCGGGACGACAGATACGCAGTATTTT.